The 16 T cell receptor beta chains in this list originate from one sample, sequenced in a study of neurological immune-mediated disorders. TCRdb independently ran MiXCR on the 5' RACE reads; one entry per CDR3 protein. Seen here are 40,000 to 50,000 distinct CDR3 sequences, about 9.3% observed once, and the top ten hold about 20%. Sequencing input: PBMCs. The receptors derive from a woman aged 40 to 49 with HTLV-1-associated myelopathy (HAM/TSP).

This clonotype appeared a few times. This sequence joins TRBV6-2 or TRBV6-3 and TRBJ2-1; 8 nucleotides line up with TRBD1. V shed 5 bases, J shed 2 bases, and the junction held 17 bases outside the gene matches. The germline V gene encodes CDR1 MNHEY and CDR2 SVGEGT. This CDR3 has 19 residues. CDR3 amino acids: CASSETAGGLPDPYNEQFF. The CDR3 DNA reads TGTGCCAGCAGTGAGACTGCAGGGGGCCTCCCGGACCCCTACAATGAGCAGTTCTTC.

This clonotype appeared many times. The CDR3 DNA follows: TGCAGCGTCCGAGGTGGAATGACAGGGGGGGAGCAGTACTTC. It codes for CSVRGGMTGGEQYF. The rearrangement uses TRBV29-1 and TRBJ2-7; 9 nucleotides align to TRBD1. CDR1 and CDR2 (germline): SQVTM, ANQGSEA. The CDR3 runs 14 residues. Losses at the gene ends were 6 bases for V and 7 bases for J; bases not matched to a gene: 13.

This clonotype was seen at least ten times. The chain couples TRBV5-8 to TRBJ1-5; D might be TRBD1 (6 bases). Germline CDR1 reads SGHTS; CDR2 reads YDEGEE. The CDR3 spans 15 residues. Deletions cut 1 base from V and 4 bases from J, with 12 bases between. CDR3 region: CASSLRGTENQPQHF. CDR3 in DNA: TGTGCCAGCAGCTTGAGGGGGACGGAGAATCAGCCCCAGCATTTT.

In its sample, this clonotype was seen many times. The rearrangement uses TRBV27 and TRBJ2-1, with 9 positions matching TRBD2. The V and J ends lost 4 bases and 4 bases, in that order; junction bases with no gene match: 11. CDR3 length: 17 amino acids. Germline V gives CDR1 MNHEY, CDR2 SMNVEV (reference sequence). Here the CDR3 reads CASSSEPGTSLYNEQFF. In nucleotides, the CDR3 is TGTGCCAGCAGTTCCGAGCCCGGGACTAGCCTTTACAATGAGCAGTTCTTC.

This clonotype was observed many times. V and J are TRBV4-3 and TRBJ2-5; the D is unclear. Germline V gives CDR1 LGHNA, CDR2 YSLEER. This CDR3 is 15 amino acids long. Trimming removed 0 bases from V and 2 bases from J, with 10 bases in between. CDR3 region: CASSQDLYRQETQYF. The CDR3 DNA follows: TGCGCCAGCAGCCAAGACTTGTACAGACAAGAGACCCAGTACTTC.

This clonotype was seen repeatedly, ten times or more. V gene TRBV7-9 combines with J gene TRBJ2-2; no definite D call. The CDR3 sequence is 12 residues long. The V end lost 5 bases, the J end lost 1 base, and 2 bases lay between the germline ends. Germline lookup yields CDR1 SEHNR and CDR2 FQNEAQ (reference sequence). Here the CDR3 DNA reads TGTGCCAGCAGCCTGAACACCGGGGAGCTGTTTTTT. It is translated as CASSLNTGELFF.

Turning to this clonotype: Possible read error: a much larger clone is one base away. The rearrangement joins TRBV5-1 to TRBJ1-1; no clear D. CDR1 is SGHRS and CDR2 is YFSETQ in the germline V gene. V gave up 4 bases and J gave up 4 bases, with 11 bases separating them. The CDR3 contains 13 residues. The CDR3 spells CASSRSVVTEAFF. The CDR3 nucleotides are TGCGCCAGCAGCCGCTCCGTGGTCACTGAAGCTTTCTTT.

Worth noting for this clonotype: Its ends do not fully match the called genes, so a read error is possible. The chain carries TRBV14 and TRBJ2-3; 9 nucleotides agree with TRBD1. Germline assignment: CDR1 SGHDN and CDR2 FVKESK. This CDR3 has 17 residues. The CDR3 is CVSSQVSGQGLTDTQYF. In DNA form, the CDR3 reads TGTGTCAGCAGCCAAGTTTCAGGACAGGGGCTCACAGATACGCAGTATTTT.

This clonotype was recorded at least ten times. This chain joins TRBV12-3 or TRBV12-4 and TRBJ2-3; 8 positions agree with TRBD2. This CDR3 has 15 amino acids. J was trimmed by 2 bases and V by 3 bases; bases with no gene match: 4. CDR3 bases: TGTGCCAGCAGTTTCCGTAGCGGGACCACAGATACGCAGTATTTT. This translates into CASSFRSGTTDTQYF.

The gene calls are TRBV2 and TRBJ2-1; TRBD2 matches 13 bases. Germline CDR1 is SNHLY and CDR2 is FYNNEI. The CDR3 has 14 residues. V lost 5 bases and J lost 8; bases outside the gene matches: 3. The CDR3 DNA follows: TGTGCCAGCAGTTGGACTAGCGGGGGTTATGAGCAGTTCTTC. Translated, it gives CASSWTSGGYEQFF. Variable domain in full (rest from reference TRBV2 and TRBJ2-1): EPEVTQTPSHQVTQMGQEVILRCVPISNHLYFYWYRQILGQKVEFLVSFYNNEISEKSEIFDDQFSVERPDGSNFTLKIRSTKLEDSAMYFCASSWTSGGYEQFFGPGTRLTVL.

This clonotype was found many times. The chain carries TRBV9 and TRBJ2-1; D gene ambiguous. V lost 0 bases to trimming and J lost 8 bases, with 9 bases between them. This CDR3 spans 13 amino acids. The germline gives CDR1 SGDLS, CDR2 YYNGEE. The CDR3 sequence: CASSVVESDEQFF. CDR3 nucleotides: TGTGCCAGCAGCGTAGTTGAGTCCGATGAGCAGTTCTTC. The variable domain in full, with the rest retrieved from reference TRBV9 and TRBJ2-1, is DSGVTQTPKHLITATGQRVTLRCSPRSGDLSVYWYQQSLDQGLQFLIQYYNGEERAKGNILERFSAQQFPDLHSELNLSSLELGDSALYFCASSVVESDEQFFGPGTRLTVL.

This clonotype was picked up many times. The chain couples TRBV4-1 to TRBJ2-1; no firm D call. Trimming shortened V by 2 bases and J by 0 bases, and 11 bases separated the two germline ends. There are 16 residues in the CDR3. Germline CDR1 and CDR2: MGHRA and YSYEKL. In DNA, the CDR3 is TGCGCCAGCAGCCAATACGACGGTAGCTCCTACAATGAGCAGTTCTTC. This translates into CASSQYDGSSYNEQFF.

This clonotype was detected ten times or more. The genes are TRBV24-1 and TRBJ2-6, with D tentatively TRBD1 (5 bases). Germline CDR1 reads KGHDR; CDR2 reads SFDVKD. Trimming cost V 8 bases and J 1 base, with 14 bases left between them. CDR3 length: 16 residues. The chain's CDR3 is CATTSTQGSGANVLTF. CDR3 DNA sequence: TGTGCCACCACCTCTACCCAGGGATCTGGGGCCAACGTCCTGACTTTC.

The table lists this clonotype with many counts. CDR3 sequence reads: CASSVGPDREETQYF. The CDR3 DNA reads TGTGCCAGCAGCGTAGGTCCCGACAGGGAAGAGACCCAGTACTTC. This chain joins TRBV9 and TRBJ2-5, with 7 bases aligning to TRBD1. V trimming: 0 bases; J trimming: 3 bases; junction bases outside the gene matches: 5. Germline CDR1 and CDR2: SGDLS and YYNGEE. The length of the CDR3 is 15 residues. Using reference TRBV9 and TRBJ2-5 for the parts outside the CDR3, the full variable domain is DSGVTQTPKHLITATGQRVTLRCSPRSGDLSVYWYQQSLDQGLQFLIQYYNGEERAKGNILERFSAQQFPDLHSELNLSSLELGDSALYFCASSVGPDREETQYFGPGTRLLVL.

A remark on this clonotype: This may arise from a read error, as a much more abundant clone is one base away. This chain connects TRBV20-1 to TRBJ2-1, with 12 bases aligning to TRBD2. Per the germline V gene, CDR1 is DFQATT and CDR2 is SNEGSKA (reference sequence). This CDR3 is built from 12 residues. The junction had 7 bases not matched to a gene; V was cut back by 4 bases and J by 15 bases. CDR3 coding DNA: TGCAGTGCTACGACACTAGCGGGGGGCCTGTTCTTC. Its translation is CSATTLAGGLFF.

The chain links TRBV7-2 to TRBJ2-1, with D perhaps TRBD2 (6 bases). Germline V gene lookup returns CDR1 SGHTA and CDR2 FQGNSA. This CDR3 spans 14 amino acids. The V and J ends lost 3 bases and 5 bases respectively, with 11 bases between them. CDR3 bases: TGTGCCAGCAGCTTCGCGGCGGGACACAATGAGCAGTTCTTC. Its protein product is CASSFAAGHNEQFF.